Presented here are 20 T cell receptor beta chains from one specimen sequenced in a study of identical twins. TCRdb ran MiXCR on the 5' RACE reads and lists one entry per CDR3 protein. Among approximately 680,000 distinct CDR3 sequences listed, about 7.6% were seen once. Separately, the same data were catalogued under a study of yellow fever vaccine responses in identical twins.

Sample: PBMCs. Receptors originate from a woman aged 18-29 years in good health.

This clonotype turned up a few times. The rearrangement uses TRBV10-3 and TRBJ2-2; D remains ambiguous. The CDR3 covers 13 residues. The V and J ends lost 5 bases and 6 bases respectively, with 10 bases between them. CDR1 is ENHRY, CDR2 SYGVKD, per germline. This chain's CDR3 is CAISKVEAGELFF. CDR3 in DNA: TGTGCCATCAGTAAGGTCGAGGCCGGGGAGCTGTTTTTT.

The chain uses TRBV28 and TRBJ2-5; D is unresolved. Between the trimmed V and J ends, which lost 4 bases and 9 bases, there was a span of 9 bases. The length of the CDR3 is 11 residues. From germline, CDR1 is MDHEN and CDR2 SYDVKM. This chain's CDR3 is CASSSPLAQYF. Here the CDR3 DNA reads TGTGCCAGCAGTTCGCCCTTGGCCCAGTACTTC.

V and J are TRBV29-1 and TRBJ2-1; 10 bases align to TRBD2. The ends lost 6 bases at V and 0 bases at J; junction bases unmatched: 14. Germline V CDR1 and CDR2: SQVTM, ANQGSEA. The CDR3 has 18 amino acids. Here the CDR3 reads CSVPFIAGGLSSYNEQFF. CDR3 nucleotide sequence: TGCAGCGTCCCCTTCATAGCGGGAGGCCTGAGCTCCTACAATGAGCAGTTCTTC.

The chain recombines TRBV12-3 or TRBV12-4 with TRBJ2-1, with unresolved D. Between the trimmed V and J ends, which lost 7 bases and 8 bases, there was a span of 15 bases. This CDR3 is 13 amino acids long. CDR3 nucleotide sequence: TGTGCCAGCAACCCAACTGGGCTCCATGAGCAGTTCTTC. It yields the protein CASNPTGLHEQFF.

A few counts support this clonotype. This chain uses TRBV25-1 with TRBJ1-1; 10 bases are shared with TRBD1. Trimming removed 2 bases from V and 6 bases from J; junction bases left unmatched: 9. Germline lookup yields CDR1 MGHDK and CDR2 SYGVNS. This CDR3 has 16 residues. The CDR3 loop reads CASSERKGTGVAEAFF. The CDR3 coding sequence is TGTGCCAGCAGTGAACGCAAAGGGACAGGGGTTGCTGAAGCTTTCTTT.

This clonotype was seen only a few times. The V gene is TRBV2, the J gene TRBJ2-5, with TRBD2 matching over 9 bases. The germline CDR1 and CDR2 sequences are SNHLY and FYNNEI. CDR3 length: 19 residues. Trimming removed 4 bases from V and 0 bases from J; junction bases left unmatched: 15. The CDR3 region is CASSGLWTSVGAYQETQYF. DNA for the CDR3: TGTGCCAGCAGTGGACTCTGGACTAGCGTGGGGGCTTACCAAGAGACCCAGTACTTC.

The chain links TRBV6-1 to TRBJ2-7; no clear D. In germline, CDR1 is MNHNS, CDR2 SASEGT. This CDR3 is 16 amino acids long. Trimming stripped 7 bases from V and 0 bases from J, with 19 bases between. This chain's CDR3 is CASNARQVQFSYEQYV. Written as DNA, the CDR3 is TGTGCCAGCAATGCCAGGCAGGTCCAATTCTCCTACGAGCAGTACGTC.

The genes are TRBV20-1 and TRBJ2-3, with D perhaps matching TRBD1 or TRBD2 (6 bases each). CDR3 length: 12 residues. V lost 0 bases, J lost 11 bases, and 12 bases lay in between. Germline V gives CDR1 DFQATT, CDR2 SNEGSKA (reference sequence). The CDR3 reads CSARDQGTGQYF. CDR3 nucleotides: TGCAGTGCTAGAGACCAGGGGACTGGGCAGTATTTT.

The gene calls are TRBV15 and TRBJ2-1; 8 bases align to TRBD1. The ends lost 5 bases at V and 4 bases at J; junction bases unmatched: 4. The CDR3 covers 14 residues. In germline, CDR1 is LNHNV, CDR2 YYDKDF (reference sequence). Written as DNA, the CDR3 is TGTGCCACCAGCGGTGGACAGGGATACAATGAGCAGTTCTTC. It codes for CATSGGQGYNEQFF.

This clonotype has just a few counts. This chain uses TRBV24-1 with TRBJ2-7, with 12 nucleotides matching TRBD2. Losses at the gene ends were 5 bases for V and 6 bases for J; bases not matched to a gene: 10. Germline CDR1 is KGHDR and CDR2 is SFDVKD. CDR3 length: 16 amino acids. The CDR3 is CATSARTSGKLGEQYF. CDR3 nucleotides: TGTGCCACCAGTGCCAGGACTAGCGGGAAGCTTGGCGAGCAGTACTTC.

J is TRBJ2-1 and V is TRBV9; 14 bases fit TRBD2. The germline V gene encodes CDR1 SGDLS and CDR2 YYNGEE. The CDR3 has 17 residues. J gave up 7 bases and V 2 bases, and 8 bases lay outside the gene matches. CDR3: CASSVSGTSGRLNEQFF. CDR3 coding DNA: TGTGCCAGCAGCGTTTCCGGGACTAGCGGGAGATTGAATGAGCAGTTCTTC. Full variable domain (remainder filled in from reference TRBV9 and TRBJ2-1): DSGVTQTPKHLITATGQRVTLRCSPRSGDLSVYWYQQSLDQGLQFLIQYYNGEERAKGNILERFSAQQFPDLHSELNLSSLELGDSALYFCASSVSGTSGRLNEQFFGPGTRLTVL.

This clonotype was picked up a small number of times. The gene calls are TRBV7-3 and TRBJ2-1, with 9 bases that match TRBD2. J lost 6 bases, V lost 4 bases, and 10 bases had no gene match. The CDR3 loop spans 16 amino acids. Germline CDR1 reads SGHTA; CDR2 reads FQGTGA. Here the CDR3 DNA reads TGTGCCAGCAGCTCCCCGACTAGCGGACCTACCAATGAGCAGTTCTTC. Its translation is CASSSPTSGPTNEQFF.

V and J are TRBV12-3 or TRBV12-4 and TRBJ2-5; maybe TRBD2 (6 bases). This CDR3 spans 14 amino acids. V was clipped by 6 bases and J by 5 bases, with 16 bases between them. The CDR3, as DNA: TGTGCCAGCAGCTATAGCGGAGGAATTGAGACCCAGTACTTC. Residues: CASSYSGGIETQYF.

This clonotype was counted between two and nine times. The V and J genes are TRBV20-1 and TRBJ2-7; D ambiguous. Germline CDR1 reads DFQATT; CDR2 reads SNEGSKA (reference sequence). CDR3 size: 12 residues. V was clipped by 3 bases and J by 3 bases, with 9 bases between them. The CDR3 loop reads CSASQTHYEQYF. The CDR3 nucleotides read TGCAGTGCTAGTCAGACCCACTACGAGCAGTACTTC.

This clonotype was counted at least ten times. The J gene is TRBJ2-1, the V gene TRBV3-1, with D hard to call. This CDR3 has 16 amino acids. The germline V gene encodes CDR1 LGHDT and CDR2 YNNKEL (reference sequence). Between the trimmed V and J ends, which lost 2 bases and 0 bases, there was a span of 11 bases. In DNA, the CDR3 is TGTGCCAGCAGCCAACCTGACGTGCCCTCCTACAATGAGCAGTTCTTC. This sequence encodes CASSQPDVPSYNEQFF.

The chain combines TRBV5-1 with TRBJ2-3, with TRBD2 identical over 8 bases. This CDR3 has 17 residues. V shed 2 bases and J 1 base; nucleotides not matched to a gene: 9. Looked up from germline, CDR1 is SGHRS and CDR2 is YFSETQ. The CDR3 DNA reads TGCGCCAGCAGCTTCCTTAGCGGGGTTAAGGGCACAGATACGCAGTATTTT. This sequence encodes CASSFLSGVKGTDTQYF.

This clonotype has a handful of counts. In nucleotides, the CDR3 is TGCAGTGCTACCCTAGGGCAGAGCACTAACCAAGAGACCCAGTACTTC. Protein: CSATLGQSTNQETQYF. The J gene is TRBJ2-5, the V gene TRBV20-1, with D unclear. Trimming removed 4 bases at V and 0 bases at J, with 18 bases between. CDR3 length: 16 residues. Per the germline V gene, CDR1 is DFQATT and CDR2 is SNEGSKA (reference sequence).

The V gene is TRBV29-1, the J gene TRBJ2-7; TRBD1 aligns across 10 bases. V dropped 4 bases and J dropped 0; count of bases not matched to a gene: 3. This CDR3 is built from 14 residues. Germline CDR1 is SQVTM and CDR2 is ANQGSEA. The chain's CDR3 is CSVGTGGVSYEQYF. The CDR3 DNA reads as TGCAGCGTTGGGACAGGGGGTGTCTCCTACGAGCAGTACTTC.

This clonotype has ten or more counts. This CDR3 is CASSQDPAGNTIYF. CDR3 DNA sequence: TGTGCCAGCAGTCAGGACCCGGCGGGAAACACCATATATTTT. This chain connects TRBV12-3 or TRBV12-4 to TRBJ1-3, with D unresolved. This CDR3 has 14 amino acids. Trimming removed 5 bases at V and 4 bases at J, with 12 bases between.

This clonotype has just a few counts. CDR3 nucleotides: TGCGCCAGCAGCCCCGGCTGGGGCGAGGGGAGCACTGAAGCTTTCTTT. Translating gives CASSPGWGEGSTEAFF. The V call is TRBV5-1, the J call TRBJ1-1, with a possible D match to TRBD1 (5 bases). Germline assignment: CDR1 SGHRS and CDR2 YFSETQ. The V and J ends lost 4 bases and 4 bases respectively, with 20 bases between them. The CDR3 is 16 residues long.